The following is a TCR beta chain sequence with its context. This sample is drawn from a study of blood T cell repertoires in COVID-19. Study-level information: COVID-19 samples, acute and convalescent, were from the United States, Italy and Spain. T cells, B-cell-depleted T cells, or PBMCs supplied cDNA or gDNA.

Per the original data handling: Estimated nucleated cell counts came from reference gene primer amplification. Here immunoSEQ multiplex PCR was the method, and the copy in TCRdb shows in-frame clones only, minus some. That table supplies the V and J calls and clone size; D and trimming were determined from the DNA. The sample lists around 99,000 clones; around 74% were seen once. This CDR3 has 16 residues. The V gene lost 4 bases and the J gene lost 4 bases, with 20 bases spanning the gap. Germline V lookup: CDR1 SGHNT, CDR2 YYREEE (reference sequence). The sample taken for sequencing was peripheral blood. The chain recombines TRBV5-4 with TRBJ1-2; possibly TRBD1 for D (6 bases). The sequence was collected from a woman aged 80 or over with active or convalescent COVID-19. CDR3 residues: CASSPLKPGQLYGYTF. CDR3 bases: TGTGCCAGCAGCCCGCTAAAACCGGGACAACTCTATGGCTACACCTTC.